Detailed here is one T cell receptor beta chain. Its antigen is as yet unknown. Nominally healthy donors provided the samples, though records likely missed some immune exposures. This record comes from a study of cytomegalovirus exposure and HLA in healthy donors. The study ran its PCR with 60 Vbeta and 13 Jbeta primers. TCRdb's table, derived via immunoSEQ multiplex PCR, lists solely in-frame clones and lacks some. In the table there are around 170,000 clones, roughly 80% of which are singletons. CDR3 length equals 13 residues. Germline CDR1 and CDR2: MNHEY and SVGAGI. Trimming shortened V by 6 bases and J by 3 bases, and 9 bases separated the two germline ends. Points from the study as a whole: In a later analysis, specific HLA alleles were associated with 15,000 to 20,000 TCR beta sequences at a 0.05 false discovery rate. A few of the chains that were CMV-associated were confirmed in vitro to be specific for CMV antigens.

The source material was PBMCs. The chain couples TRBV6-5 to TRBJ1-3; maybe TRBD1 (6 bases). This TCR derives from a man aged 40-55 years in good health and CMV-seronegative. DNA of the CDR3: TGTGCCAGCAGAACAGGGAATGGAAACACCATATATTTT. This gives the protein CASRTGNGNTIYF.